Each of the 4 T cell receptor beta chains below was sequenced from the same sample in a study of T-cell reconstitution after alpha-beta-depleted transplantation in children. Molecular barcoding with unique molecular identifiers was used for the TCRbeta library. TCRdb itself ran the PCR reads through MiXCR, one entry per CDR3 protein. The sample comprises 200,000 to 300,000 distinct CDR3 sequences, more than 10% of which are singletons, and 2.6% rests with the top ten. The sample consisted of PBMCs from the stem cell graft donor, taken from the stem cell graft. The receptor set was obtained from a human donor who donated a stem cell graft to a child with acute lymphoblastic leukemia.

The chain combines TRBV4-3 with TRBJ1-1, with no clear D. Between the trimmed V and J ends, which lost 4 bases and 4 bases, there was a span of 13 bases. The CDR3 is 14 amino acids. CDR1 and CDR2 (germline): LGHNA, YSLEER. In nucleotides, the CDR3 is TGCGCCAGCAGCCTGTACGACGGAAGCACTGAAGCTTTCTTT. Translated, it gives CASSLYDGSTEAFF.

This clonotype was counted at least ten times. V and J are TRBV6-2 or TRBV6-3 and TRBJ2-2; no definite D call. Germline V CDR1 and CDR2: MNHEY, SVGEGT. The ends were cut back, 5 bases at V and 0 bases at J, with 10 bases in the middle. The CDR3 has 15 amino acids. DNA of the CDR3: TGTGCCAGCAGTCTCATGGCAGCGAACACCGGGGAGCTGTTTTTT. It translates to CASSLMAANTGELFF.

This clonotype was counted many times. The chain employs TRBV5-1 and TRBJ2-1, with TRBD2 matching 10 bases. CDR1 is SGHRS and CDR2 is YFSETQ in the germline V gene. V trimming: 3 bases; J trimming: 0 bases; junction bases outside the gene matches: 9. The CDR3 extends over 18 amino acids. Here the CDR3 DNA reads TGCGCCAGCAGCTACGGGACTAGCGTCTACAGCTCCTACAATGAGCAGTTCTTC. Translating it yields CASSYGTSVYSSYNEQFF.

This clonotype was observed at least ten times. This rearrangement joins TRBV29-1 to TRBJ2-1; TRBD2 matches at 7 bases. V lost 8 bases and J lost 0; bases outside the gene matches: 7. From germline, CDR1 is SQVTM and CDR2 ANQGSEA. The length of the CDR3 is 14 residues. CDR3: CSSWTSSSYNEQFF. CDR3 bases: TGCAGCTCGTGGACTAGTAGCTCCTACAATGAGCAGTTCTTC.